Below, 25 T cell receptor beta chains from the same sample are listed, as sequenced in a study of blood T cells in healthy people across ages. For the second PCR, which ran for about 6 to 11 cycles, a sample-barcoded 5' primer and a J-beta primer mix were used. TCRdb redid the calling of the 5' RACE reads with MiXCR, one entry per CDR3 protein. Of 1.5 million to 2 million distinct CDR3 sequences listed, roughly 52% are singletons. What was sequenced was blood. Source of these receptors: a woman in her 40s in good health.

The chain links TRBV5-1 to TRBJ1-1, with D unresolved. CDR1 and CDR2 from the germline V gene are SGHRS and YFSETQ. Trimming removed 1 base from V and 5 bases from J, with 12 bases in between. The CDR3 is 14 residues long. The CDR3, as DNA: TGCGCCAGCAGCTTGAAAAGGACCGGTACTGAAGCTTTCTTT. Translated: CASSLKRTGTEAFF.

This clonotype has more than one count but fewer than ten. The chain employs TRBV12-3 or TRBV12-4 and TRBJ2-3, with D perhaps TRBD2 (6 bases). CDR3 size: 14 residues. V lost 3 bases, J lost 2 bases, and 9 bases lay in between. DNA for the CDR3: TGTGCCAGCAGTTTTCAGGGACTCACAGATACGCAGTATTTT. This translates into CASSFQGLTDTQYF.

The chain carries TRBV29-1 and TRBJ2-7, with 11 positions matching TRBD2. Trimming cost V 6 bases and J 0 bases; bases outside gene matches: 10. This CDR3 has 16 residues. Per the germline V gene, CDR1 is SQVTM and CDR2 is ANQGSEA. This CDR3 reads CSVRRTSGFSSYEQYF. The CDR3 coding sequence is TGCAGCGTGAGGAGGACTAGCGGGTTCAGCTCCTACGAGCAGTACTTC.

V and J are TRBV24-1 and TRBJ2-7; D remains unclear. The J call may be faulty, since TRBJ2-5 better matches the DNA end. CDR1 is KGHDR, CDR2 SFDVKD, per germline. The CDR3 is 15 amino acids. The CDR3 coding sequence is TGTGCCACCTCTACTATATCGGGCCCGGAGGAGACCCAGTACTTC. As protein: CATSTISGPEETQYF.

The chain has TRBV7-2 and TRBJ2-3; 14 bases agree with TRBD2. The V gene's germline CDR1 is SGHTA and CDR2 FQGNSA. This CDR3 spans 17 amino acids. Losses at the gene ends were 5 bases for V and 3 bases for J; bases not matched to a gene: 7. CDR3 nucleotide sequence: TGTGCCAGCAGCCTAATAGGGACTAGCGGGGGTACAGATACGCAGTATTTT. It is translated as CASSLIGTSGGTDTQYF.

About this clonotype itself: Compared with germline, one end of the junction differs, possibly owing to a read error. This chain connects TRBV27 to TRBJ2-1, with TRBD2 matching over 9 bases. The CDR3 has 16 amino acids. Germline lookup yields CDR1 MNHEY and CDR2 SMNVEV (reference sequence). The chain's CDR3 is CASSLGVAGGQNEQLF. CDR3 coding DNA: TGTGCCAGCAGTTTAGGGGTTGCGGGGGGGCAGAATGAGCAGTTGTTC.

The chain links TRBV6-2 or TRBV6-3 to TRBJ2-7, with 7 bases lining up with TRBD1. Germline CDR1 reads MNHEY; CDR2 reads SVGEGT. V was clipped by 5 bases and J by 3 bases; unmatched bases: 16. The CDR3 spans 17 residues. CDR3 sequence (DNA): TGTGCCAGCAGTCAAACCCGGACAGGAACCCATCTCTACGAGCAGTACTTC. This gives the protein CASSQTRTGTHLYEQYF.

The table lists this clonotype with a few counts. The chain uses TRBV6-2 or TRBV6-3 and TRBJ2-7, with D hard to call. V was cut by 6 bases and J by 2 bases, with 8 bases left in between. Germline V gives CDR1 MNHEY, CDR2 SVGEGT. The CDR3 is 12 residues long. As DNA, the CDR3 is TGTGCCAGCAGCTTCCAGACCTACGAGCAGTACTTC. Its protein is CASSFQTYEQYF.

This clonotype has a handful of counts. The chain combines TRBV7-2 with TRBJ2-1; 13 nucleotides line up with TRBD2. Germline V gives CDR1 SGHTA, CDR2 FQGNSA. The trim removed 2 bases at V and 2 bases at J, leaving 6 bases unmatched. This CDR3 has 18 amino acids. Here the CDR3 reads CASSLTTSGGAPYNEQFF. The DNA for the CDR3 is TGTGCCAGCAGCTTAACTACTAGCGGGGGGGCCCCCTACAATGAGCAGTTCTTC.

The gene calls are TRBV29-1 and TRBJ2-7; possible D gene TRBD1, 6 bases. The CDR3 is 16 amino acids. The V and J ends lost 6 bases and 0 bases respectively, with 21 bases between them. The germline V gene has CDR1 SQVTM and CDR2 ANQGSEA. In nucleotides, the CDR3 is TGCAGCGTAATACCTAAGACAGGATTTAGCTCCTACGAGCAGTACTTC. Protein: CSVIPKTGFSSYEQYF.

This rearrangement joins TRBV7-9 to TRBJ2-1; D perhaps matches TRBD2 (6 bases). The germline CDR1 and CDR2 sequences are SEHNR and FQNEAQ (reference sequence). This CDR3 spans 14 amino acids. V gave up 5 bases and J gave up 8 bases, with 16 bases separating them. The CDR3 DNA sequence: TGTGCCAGCAGCCACGATGGTGGGAGGTATGAGCAGTTCTTC. This codes for CASSHDGGRYEQFF.

V gene TRBV6-2 or TRBV6-3 combines with J gene TRBJ2-3; 11 bases agree with TRBD2. The V and J ends lost 6 bases and 5 bases, in that order; junction bases with no gene match: 10. CDR3 length equals 16 residues. The germline V gene encodes CDR1 MNHEY and CDR2 SVGEGT. The CDR3 loop reads CASRKPPGLAVDTQYF. The CDR3 bases are TGTGCCAGCAGAAAACCACCGGGACTAGCGGTAGATACGCAGTATTTT.

V and J are TRBV2 and TRBJ2-7; D uncertain. CDR3 size: 14 residues. Trimming removed 6 bases from V and 0 bases from J, with 12 bases in between. CDR1 is SNHLY, CDR2 FYNNEI, per germline. CDR3 coding DNA: TGTGCCAGCAGCATTAGTAGGAGCTCCTACGAGCAGTACTTC. It is translated as CASSISRSSYEQYF.

V usage is TRBV15 and J usage is TRBJ2-3, with 8 bases lining up with TRBD2. Germline lookup yields CDR1 LNHNV and CDR2 YYDKDF (reference sequence). There are 17 residues in the CDR3. With V trimmed by 0 bases and J by 4 bases, 9 bases remained unmatched. This chain's CDR3 is CATSRDSRGAGPDTQYF. CDR3 in DNA: TGTGCCACCAGCAGAGATTCGCGGGGGGCCGGCCCAGATACGCAGTATTTT.

This chain connects TRBV29-1 to TRBJ1-4; 8 nucleotides match TRBD1. The CDR3 contains 15 residues. J gave up 6 bases and V 1 base, and 7 bases lay outside the gene matches. In germline, CDR1 is SQVTM, CDR2 ANQGSEA. CDR3 sequence: CSVEVVGQADEKLFF. The CDR3 DNA reads as TGCAGCGTTGAAGTAGTGGGACAGGCAGATGAAAAACTGTTTTTT.

This rearrangement joins TRBV6-2 or TRBV6-3 to TRBJ1-2; 8 bases are a match to TRBD1. Looked up from germline, CDR1 is MNHEY and CDR2 is SVGEGT. Trimming cost V 7 bases and J 7 bases; bases outside gene matches: 8. This CDR3 is 13 amino acids long. The CDR3, as DNA: TGTGCCAGCATCGACCCAGGGGGCCCTGGCTACACCTTC. The encoded protein is CASIDPGGPGYTF.

J is TRBJ2-7 and V is TRBV7-2; a possible D gene is TRBD1 (6 bases). The germline V gene has CDR1 SGHTA and CDR2 FQGNSA. Deletions cut 5 bases from V and 7 bases from J, with 21 bases between. The CDR3 extends over 15 amino acids. CDR3 sequence (DNA): TGTGCCAGCAGCCACAGGGTAGTCCCCTACAATGAGCAGTACTTC. This gives the protein CASSHRVVPYNEQYF.

The chain combines TRBV7-9 with TRBJ2-5, with D maybe TRBD2 (5 bases). CDR1 and CDR2 (germline): SEHNR, FQNEAQ (reference sequence). CDR3 size: 16 residues. V shed 6 bases and J shed 1 base, with 18 bases lying between them. The CDR3 is CASSSKRTLGQETQYF. In nucleotides, the CDR3 is TGTGCCAGCAGTTCTAAGCGGACCTTGGGCCAAGAGACCCAGTACTTC.

The J gene is TRBJ2-6, the V gene TRBV9; 7 bases fit TRBD1. Germline loops: CDR1 SGDLS, CDR2 YYNGEE. This CDR3 has 17 residues. Unmatched junction bases numbered 6, after V lost 3 bases and J lost 0 bases. The CDR3 spells CASSARQGSSGANVLTF. DNA for the CDR3: TGTGCCAGCAGCGCCCGACAGGGAAGCTCTGGGGCCAACGTCCTGACTTTC.

The gene calls are TRBV7-2 and TRBJ2-3; D gene unclear. Per the germline V gene, CDR1 is SGHTA and CDR2 is FQGNSA. V lost 5 bases and J lost 1, with 10 bases in between. The length of the CDR3 is 14 residues. This chain's CDR3 is CASSQTLGTDTQYF. CDR3 nucleotide sequence: TGTGCCAGCAGCCAAACACTCGGCACAGATACGCAGTATTTT.

The chain links TRBV6-2 or TRBV6-3 to TRBJ2-1; D gene unclear. Germline V gene sequence: CDR1 MNHEY, CDR2 SVGEGT. V lost 4 bases and J 9 bases, leaving 13 bases between the germline ends. The CDR3 consists of 13 residues. The CDR3 DNA sequence: TGTGCCAGCAGTTTTTTCCAGCACGGTGAGCAGTTCTTC. Encoded protein: CASSFFQHGEQFF.

This sequence joins TRBV20-1 and TRBJ2-5; tentatively, D is TRBD1 (6 bases). Germline V gene sequence: CDR1 DFQATT, CDR2 SNEGSKA (reference sequence). The CDR3 has 14 residues. V lost 1 base, J lost 3 bases, and 12 bases lay in between. CDR3 bases: TGCAGTGCTAGAGTGGGCAGGGGTGAAGAGACCCAGTACTTC. As protein: CSARVGRGEETQYF.

This rearrangement joins TRBV6-6 to TRBJ2-3, with D unresolved. Trimming left V 2 bases short and J 5 bases short, with 20 bases between. The germline CDR1 and CDR2 sequences are MNHNY and SVGAGI (reference sequence). The CDR3 sequence is 17 residues long. The CDR3 region has the DNA TGTGCCAGCAGTTACAGGTTAACCGACCTTCCCCGAGATACGCAGTATTTT. Protein product: CASSYRLTDLPRDTQYF.

This rearrangement joins TRBV11-2 to TRBJ2-6; the match to TRBD1 covers 8 bases. CDR3 size: 19 residues. Trimming removed 5 bases from V and 2 bases from J; junction bases left unmatched: 14. Looked up from germline, CDR1 is SGHAT and CDR2 is FQNNGV. The CDR3 DNA sequence: TGTGCCAGCAGCGCCGTCACAGGGGGTTATTCTACTGGGGCCAACGTCCTGACTTTC. Protein: CASSAVTGGYSTGANVLTF.

This clonotype occurred many times. The genes are TRBV3-1 and TRBJ1-4; D is ambiguous. The V gene lost 1 base and the J gene lost 5 bases, with 8 bases spanning the gap. Germline loops: CDR1 LGHDT, CDR2 YNNKEL (reference sequence). The CDR3 is 14 amino acids. The CDR3 protein is CASSQGALNEKLFF. For the CDR3, the DNA is TGTGCCAGCAGCCAAGGGGCCTTAAATGAAAAACTGTTTTTT.